This is a list of T cell receptor beta chains from one sample in a study of OX40 agonist ivuxolimab in advanced cancers. The protocol was immunoSEQ multiplex PCR, while the TCRdb copy is restricted to in-frame clones and leaves out a portion. The data hold approximately 100,000 clones, with around 80% observed a single time. The sample in question was CD4+ or CD8+ T cells sorted from blood, obtained in a trial of the OX40 agonist ivuxolimab. The receptors shown here come from an adult with an advanced solid tumor such as melanoma, head and neck, liver or kidney cancer. Both conserved end residues are part of each CDR3. The order of the fields is D gene, clone size, V gene, J gene, CDR3 protein, CDR3 DNA. D genes are given only for firm matches. The size field is filled for only some rows; it gives once, few, many or a size class.

NA	NA	TRBV7-2	TRBJ2-3	CASSLKDTQYF	TGTGCCAGCAGCTTAAAGGATACGCAGTATTTT
TRBD2	NA	TRBV19	TRBJ2-7	CASSMRLAGGPGLLEQYF	TGTGCCAGTAGTATGAGACTAGCGGGAGGGCCGGGACTTCTCGAGCAGTACTTC
NA	NA	TRBV7-9	TRBJ2-1	CASSFNPNEQFF	TGTGCCAGCAGCTTCAACCCCAATGAGCAGTTCTTC
TRBD1	few	TRBV19	TRBJ1-1	CASSGTGLYTEAFF	TGTGCCAGTTCCGGGACAGGGCTTTACACTGAAGCTTTCTTT
TRBD1	few	TRBV6-5	TRBJ2-7	CASSYRDRHEQYF	TGTGCCAGCAGTTATAGGGACAGACACGAGCAGTACTTC
NA	NA	TRBV4-1	TRBJ2-1	CASSQSNEQFF	TGCGCCAGCAGCCAATCTAATGAGCAGTTCTTC
NA	NA	TRBV7-8	TRBJ2-7	CASSLFRIPSSYEQYF	TGTGCCAGCAGCCTGTTCAGGATCCCGAGCTCCTACGAGCAGTACTTC
TRBD1	NA	TRBV6-5	TRBJ2-7	CASRSGGTGVNEQYF	TGTGCCAGCAGGTCCGGCGGGACAGGGGTAAACGAGCAGTACTTC
TRBD1	NA	TRBV7-7	TRBJ2-3	CASSPGQGDTDTQYF	TGTGCCAGCAGCCCGGGACAGGGGGACACAGATACGCAGTATTTT
TRBD1	NA	TRBV7-8	TRBJ1-5	CASSLATTGVNNQPQHF	TGTGCCAGCAGCTTAGCGACTACAGGGGTTAACAATCAGCCCCAGCATTTT
NA	NA	TRBV12-5	TRBJ2-1	CASGFGLYNEQFF	TGTGCTAGTGGTTTTGGGCTGTACAATGAGCAGTTCTTC
NA	NA	TRBV6-5	TRBJ1-1	CASSHPREGAFF	TGTGCCAGCAGCCACCCCCGAGAAGGAGCTTTCTTT
NA	NA	TRBV7-9	TRBJ2-2	CALQETVTGELFF	TGTGCCCTCCAAGAGACAGTCACCGGGGAGCTGTTTTTT
TRBD2	NA	TRBV12-5	TRBJ2-3	CASGPSGVSTDTQYF	TGTGCTAGTGGCCCAAGCGGGGTTTCCACAGATACGCAGTATTTT
TRBD2	once	TRBV2	TRBJ2-1	CASSLREEYNEQFF	TGTGCCAGCAGTCTCCGGGAGGAATACAATGAGCAGTTCTTC
TRBD1	NA	TRBV2	TRBJ2-3	CARSGTGETDTQYF	TGTGCCAGGAGCGGGACAGGGGAGACAGATACGCAGTATTTT
NA	NA	TRBV21-1	TRBJ2-5	CASSKEFREGVTQYF	TGTGCCAGCAGCAAAGAATTCAGAGAGGGAGTGACCCAGTACTTC
NA	NA	TRBV10-3	TRBJ2-2	CAISESGGSYTGELFF	TGTGCCATCAGTGAGTCAGGTGGGAGTTACACCGGGGAGCTGTTTTTT
NA	NA	TRBV4-1	TRBJ2-7	CASSQDKKGSGEQYF	TGCGCCAGCAGCCAAGATAAAAAGGGATCGGGCGAGCAGTACTTC
TRBD2	few	TRBV9	TRBJ2-1	CASRGSGGAPSSYNEQFF	TGTGCCAGCAGGGGAAGCGGGGGGGCCCCGAGCTCCTACAATGAGCAGTTCTTC
NA	NA	TRBV11-2	TRBJ2-5	CASSRDQETQYF	TGTGCCAGCAGCCGGGACCAAGAGACCCAGTACTTC
TRBD2	NA	TRBV4-3	TRBJ2-3	CASSQDTLAGGLTDTQYF	TGCGCCAGCAGCCAAGATACCCTAGCGGGGGGGCTTACAGATACGCAGTATTTT
NA	NA	TRBV19	TRBJ2-3	CASSIGGVGGTDTQYF	TGTGCCAGTAGTATAGGTGGTGTGGGGGGCACAGATACGCAGTATTTT
NA	NA	TRBV11-2	TRBJ2-7	CASSLGAERLYEQYF	TGTGCCAGCAGCTTAGGGGCGGAGCGCCTCTACGAGCAGTACTTC
NA	NA	TRBV27	TRBJ1-1	CASSPKRQARLNTEAFF	TGTGCCAGCAGTCCAAAGAGACAGGCAAGACTGAACACTGAAGCTTTCTTT
NA	NA	TRBV11-2	TRBJ1-1	CASSLEGAVWAEAFF	TGTGCCAGCAGCTTAGAGGGGGCGGTATGGGCTGAAGCTTTCTTT
NA	NA	TRBV6-6	TRBJ1-2	CASRGSGYTF	TGTGCCAGCAGGGGGTCTGGCTACACCTTC
NA	NA	TRBV2	TRBJ1-1	CASKVNTEAFF	TGTGCCAGCAAGGTTAACACTGAAGCTTTCTTT
NA	NA	TRBV2	TRBJ2-7	CASSVLEGYEQYF	TGTGCCAGCAGTGTGTTAGAGGGGTACGAGCAGTACTTC
TRBD2	once	TRBV9	TRBJ2-3	CASSVGSGRGTDTQYF	TGTGCCAGCAGCGTAGGTAGCGGGAGGGGCACAGATACGCAGTATTTT
NA	NA	TRBV5-1	TRBJ2-2	CASSTRQATNTGELFF	TGCGCCAGCAGCACGCGACAGGCCACGAACACCGGGGAGCTGTTTTTT
NA	NA	TRBV7-9	TRBJ1-1	CASSFSRTDKAFF	TGTGCCAGCAGCTTCAGTCGGACAGACAAAGCTTTCTTT
NA	NA	TRBV6-4	TRBJ1-1	CASSDTDRNTEAFF	TGTGCCAGCAGTGACACCGACAGAAACACTGAAGCTTTCTTT
TRBD2	NA	TRBV9	TRBJ2-7	CASSVGGSGGSVLEQYF	TGTGCCAGCAGCGTAGGGGGTAGCGGGGGATCCGTATTAGAGCAGTACTTC
NA	NA	TRBV30	TRBJ1-3	CAWTDRSSGNTIYF	TGTGCCTGGACTGACAGGAGCTCTGGAAACACCATATATTTT
TRBD1	once	TRBV4-3	TRBJ1-1	CASSPRDRDTEAFF	TGCGCCAGCAGCCCGCGGGACAGGGACACTGAAGCTTTCTTT
NA	NA	TRBV12-5	TRBJ1-5	CASGFWGANQPQHF	TGTGCTAGTGGTTTTTGGGGGGCGAATCAGCCCCAGCATTTT
NA	NA	TRBV11-3	TRBJ2-1	CASSSPPGYNEQFF	TGTGCCAGCAGCTCCCCCCCGGGTTACAATGAGCAGTTCTTC
NA	once	TRBV19	TRBJ2-2	CASSRAGWDTGELFF	TGTGCCAGTAGTAGGGCGGGTTGGGACACCGGGGAGCTGTTTTTT
NA	NA	TRBV27	TRBJ2-7	CASGNPTGWKYEQYF	TGTGCCAGCGGCAATCCGACAGGTTGGAAGTACGAGCAGTACTTC
NA	few	TRBV20-1	TRBJ1-1	CSAEGDTEAFF	TGCAGTGCTGAGGGTGACACTGAAGCTTTCTTT
NA	NA	TRBV12-5	TRBJ2-3	CASGFGRLQGALTDTQYF	TGTGCTAGTGGTTTTGGTCGCCTACAGGGAGCCCTCACAGATACGCAGTATTTT
NA	NA	TRBV7-2	TRBJ1-1	CASSARPGGAFF	TGTGCCAGCAGCGCTAGGCCTGGGGGGGCTTTCTTT
TRBD1	once	TRBV19	TRBJ2-5	CASIGGSEETQYF	TGTGCCAGTATAGGGGGCTCAGAAGAGACCCAGTACTTC
TRBD1	NA	TRBV6-1	TRBJ2-1	CASSQPGQGYNEQFF	TGTGCCAGCAGCCAACCGGGACAGGGGTACAATGAGCAGTTCTTC
NA	NA	TRBV4-1	TRBJ1-2	CATRRDGNYGYTF	TGCGCCACGAGAAGGGATGGCAACTATGGCTACACCTTC
NA	once	TRBV19	TRBJ1-1	CASSIPGNTEAFF	TGTGCCAGTAGTATCCCGGGGAACACTGAAGCTTTCTTT
NA	NA	TRBV4-3	TRBJ1-5	CASSQDIDQPQHF	TGCGCCAGCAGCCAAGATATTGATCAGCCCCAGCATTTT
NA	NA	TRBV29-1	TRBJ1-1	CSVGPLEGPNTEAFF	TGCAGCGTTGGACCACTCGAGGGACCGAACACTGAAGCTTTCTTT
NA	NA	TRBV12-5	TRBJ2-1	CASGFSYEQFF	TGTGCTAGTGGTTTCAGCTATGAGCAGTTCTTC
TRBD1	NA	TRBV4-3	TRBJ2-1	CASSQDPQGGIGEQFF	TGCGCCAGCAGCCAAGACCCACAGGGGGGAATCGGTGAGCAGTTCTTC
NA	NA	TRBV29-1	TRBJ1-3	CSAGESGNTIYF	TGCAGCGCGGGAGAGTCAGGAAACACCATATATTTT
NA	NA	TRBV7-9	TRBJ1-4	CASSLRGVEKLFF	TGTGCCAGCAGCTTGAGAGGGGTTGAAAAACTGTTTTTT